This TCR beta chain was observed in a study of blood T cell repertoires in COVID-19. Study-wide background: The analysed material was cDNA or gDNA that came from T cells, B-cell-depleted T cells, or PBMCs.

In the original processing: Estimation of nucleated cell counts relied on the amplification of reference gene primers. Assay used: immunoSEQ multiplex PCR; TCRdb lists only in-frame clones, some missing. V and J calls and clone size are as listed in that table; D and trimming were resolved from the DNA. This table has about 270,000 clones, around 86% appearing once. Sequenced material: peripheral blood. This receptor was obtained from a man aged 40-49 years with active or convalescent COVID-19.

The CDR3: CASSDGTGGNTIYF. The CDR3 coding sequence is TGCGCCAGCAGCGATGGGACAGGTGGAAACACCATATATTTT. The chain joins TRBV5-1 to TRBJ1-3; TRBD1 aligns across 8 bases. CDR3 length: 14 amino acids. CDR1 and CDR2 from the germline V gene are SGHRS and YFSETQ. Trimming cost V 4 bases and J 3 bases; bases outside gene matches: 3.